These T cell receptor beta chains were read from a single sample in a study of radiotherapy plus CTLA-4 blockade in lung cancer. Profiling relied on immunoSEQ multiplex PCR, and the TCRdb table lists in-frame clones only, not all of them. The sample consists of some 73,000 clones, roughly 70% of them appearing once. Sequencing was performed on peripheral blood, taken from a patient treated with radiotherapy plus ipilimumab. The receptors come from a human donor with non-small cell lung cancer whose response to radiotherapy plus ipilimumab could not be evaluated. The CDR3 runs from the conserved cysteine through the conserved F or W. The D gene is left open where the match is weak. The listing skips clone size in some rows; elsewhere it reads once, few, many or a size class.

j_call v_call clone_size d_call cdr3_nt cdr3_aa
TRBJ2-3 TRBV9 . . TGTGCCAGTAGCGTAGCGGCCGGGGGTAGCACAGATACGCAGTATTTT CASSVAAGGSTDTQYF
TRBJ2-2 TRBV12-5 few . TGTGCTAGTGGTTTGGCAGGGAACACCGGGGAGCTGTTTTTT CASGLAGNTGELFF
TRBJ2-7 TRBV4-1 . TRBD2 TGCGCCAGCAGCCCGACCAGGACTAGCGGCCTCTACGAGCAGTACTTC CASSPTRTSGLYEQYF
TRBJ2-7 TRBV5-1 . TRBD2 TGCGCCAGCAGCTTGGGGACTAGCTCCTACGAGCAGTACTTC CASSLGTSSYEQYF
TRBJ2-2 TRBV28 . . TGTGCCAGCAGACACCTTTTCCGGCGGGACACCGGGGAGCTGTTTTTT CASRHLFRRDTGELFF
TRBJ2-5 TRBV9 . TRBD1 TGTGCCAGCAGCGTATCGCCGGGACAGGGGGCGGGAGAGACCCAGTACTTC CASSVSPGQGAGETQYF
TRBJ2-1 TRBV29-1 . . TGCAGCGTTGAAGGCCTAGCTAGGGAAAGCTCCTACAATGAGCAGTTCTTC CSVEGLARESSYNEQFF
TRBJ1-5 TRBV19 . TRBD1 TGTGCCAGTAGTATGGGACAGGGTGGGAATCAGCCCCAGCATTTT CASSMGQGGNQPQHF
TRBJ1-1 TRBV11-1 . TRBD1 TGTGCCAGCAGCGAGGACAGGACTAACACTGAAGCTTTCTTT CASSEDRTNTEAFF
TRBJ1-4 TRBV4-2 . . TGTGCCAGCAGCCAAGCATACGGGGAAGTGGAAAAACTGTTTTTT CASSQAYGEVEKLFF
TRBJ2-5 TRBV7-9 . TRBD1 TGTGCCAGCAGCCCGATTACAGGGGGAGGAGAGACCCAGTACTTC CASSPITGGGETQYF
TRBJ1-1 TRBV6-5 . TRBD1 TGTGCCAGCAGGTCTACAGGGGACACTGAAGCTTTCTTT CASRSTGDTEAFF
TRBJ1-2 TRBV5-6 . . TGTGCCAGCAGCTTGTCTACGTTCTCCTATGGCTACACCTTC CASSLSTFSYGYTF
TRBJ2-7 TRBV16 many TRBD1 TGTGCCAGCAGCCAAACGAGGGGGCTTGCCTACGAGCAGTACTTC CASSQTRGLAYEQYF
TRBJ1-1 TRBV4-2 . TRBD1 TGTGCCAGCAGCCCCCGGACAGGGGGGACTGAAGCTTTCTTT CASSPRTGGTEAFF
TRBJ2-3 TRBV19 . TRBD2 TGTGCCAGTACCAATCGGCGGGGGAACGCTAGCACAGATACGCAGTATTTT CASTNRRGNASTDTQYF
TRBJ1-1 TRBV4-3 few . TGCGCCAGCAGCCAAGATATTGGAGGGTTGGGCACTGAAGCTTTCTTT CASSQDIGGLGTEAFF
TRBJ2-5 TRBV7-9 . TRBD1 TGTGCCAGCAGGTTGGTCGGGACAGGGAAAGAGACCCAGTACTTC CASRLVGTGKETQYF
TRBJ1-4 TRBV7-2 . TRBD1 TGTGCCAGCAGCTCGACCGGGACAGTCAATGAAAAACTGTTTTTT CASSSTGTVNEKLFF
TRBJ2-5 TRBV25-1 . TRBD2 TGTGCCAGCAGTGAGGGGCTAGCGGGGGGGCTGGAGACCCAGTACTTC CASSEGLAGGLETQYF
TRBJ1-1 TRBV5-1 . . TGCGCCAGCAGCGCTAGAGCGGGCGGGACTGAAGCTTTCTTT CASSARAGGTEAFF
TRBJ2-5 TRBV7-9 . . TGTGCCAGCAGCTTCAGCCAAGAGACCCAGTACTTC CASSFSQETQYF
TRBJ2-1 TRBV5-1 . . TGCGCCAGCAGCAACAGGGCCTCCTACAATGAGCAGTTCTTC CASSNRASYNEQFF
TRBJ2-7 TRBV19 . TRBD1 TGTGCCAGTAGTTCAGGGGGCTACGAGCAGTACTTC CASSSGGYEQYF
TRBJ1-6 TRBV5-1 . . TGCGCCAGCAGCTTAAGCGGGGCGCGGAATTCACCCCTCCACTTT CASSLSGARNSPLHF
TRBJ1-2 TRBV7-2 . TRBD1 TGTGCCAGCAGGGAGACAGGGGTCGGATCAGGGTACACCTTC CASRETGVGSGYTF
TRBJ2-5 TRBV7-6 . TRBD2 TGTGCCAGCAGCCTGGGACTAGCGGGGGAGACCCAGTACTTC CASSLGLAGETQYF
TRBJ2-3 TRBV28 . TRBD1 TGTGCCAGCAGCCCATCGGGCGACAGGGGATATACGCAGTATTTT CASSPSGDRGYTQYF
TRBJ1-4 TRBV18 . . TGTGCCAGCTCACCCGACGGGACATCCCATGAAAAACTGTTTTTT CASSPDGTSHEKLFF
TRBJ2-3 TRBV5-1 . TRBD2 TGCGCCAGCAGCTTGGCCGCGAGGACTAGCGGGAGCTGGGCAGATACGCAGTATTTT CASSLAARTSGSWADTQYF
TRBJ2-7 TRBV27 . TRBD1 TGTGCCAGCAGTTCCTCGACAGGGGGTTCATACGAGCAGTACTTC CASSSSTGGSYEQYF
TRBJ1-4 TRBV30 . . TGTGCCTGGATGGAGGTGGGGGGGCGTGAAAAACTGTTTTTT CAWMEVGGREKLFF
TRBJ2-7 TRBV9 few . TGTGCCAGCAGCGCACAGGGTTACGAGCAGTACTTC CASSAQGYEQYF
TRBJ2-5 TRBV6-6 few TRBD2 TGTGCCAGCAGTTACGGCAGGGAGGGGGAGACCCAGTACTTC CASSYGREGETQYF
TRBJ1-2 TRBV9 . . TGTGCCAGCAGCCCACTCCTCAGTAGCGGCTACACCTTC CASSPLLSSGYTF
TRBJ2-2 TRBV6-5 . TRBD2 TGTGCCAGCAGTTACGGTGGGGGACTAGCCTCCGGGGAGCTGTTTTTT CASSYGGGLASGELFF